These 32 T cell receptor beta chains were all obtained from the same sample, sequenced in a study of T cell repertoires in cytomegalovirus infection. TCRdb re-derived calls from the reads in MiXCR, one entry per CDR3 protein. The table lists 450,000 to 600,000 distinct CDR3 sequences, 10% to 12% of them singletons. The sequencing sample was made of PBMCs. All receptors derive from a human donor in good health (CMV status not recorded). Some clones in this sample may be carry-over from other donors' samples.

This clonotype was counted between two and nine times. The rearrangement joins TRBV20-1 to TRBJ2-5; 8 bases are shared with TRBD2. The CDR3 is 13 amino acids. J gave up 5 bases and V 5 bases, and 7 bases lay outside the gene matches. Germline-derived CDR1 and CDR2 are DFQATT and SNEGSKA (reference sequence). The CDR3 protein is CSARRGGMETQYF. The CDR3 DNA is TGCAGTGCTCGACGGGGGGGTATGGAGACCCAGTACTTC.

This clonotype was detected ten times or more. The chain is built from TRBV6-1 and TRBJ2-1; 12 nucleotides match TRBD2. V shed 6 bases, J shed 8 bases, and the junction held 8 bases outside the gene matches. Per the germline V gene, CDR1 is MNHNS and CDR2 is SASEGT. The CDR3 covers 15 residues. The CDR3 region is CASRKLAGGLHEQFF. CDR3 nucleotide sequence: TGTGCCAGCAGGAAACTAGCGGGGGGCCTCCATGAGCAGTTCTTC.

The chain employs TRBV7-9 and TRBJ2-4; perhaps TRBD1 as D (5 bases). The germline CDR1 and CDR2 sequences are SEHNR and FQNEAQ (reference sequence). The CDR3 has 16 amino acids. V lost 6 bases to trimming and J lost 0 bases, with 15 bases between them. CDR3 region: CASSLKGPLAKNIQYF. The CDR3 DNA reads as TGTGCCAGCAGTTTAAAGGGGCCACTAGCCAAAAACATTCAGTACTTC.

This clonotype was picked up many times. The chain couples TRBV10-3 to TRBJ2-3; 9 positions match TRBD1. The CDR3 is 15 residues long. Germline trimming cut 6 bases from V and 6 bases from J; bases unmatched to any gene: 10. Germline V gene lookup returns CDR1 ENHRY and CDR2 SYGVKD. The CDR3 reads CAISPGQGREDTQYF. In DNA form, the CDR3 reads TGTGCCATCAGCCCGGGACAGGGAAGAGAGGATACGCAGTATTTT.

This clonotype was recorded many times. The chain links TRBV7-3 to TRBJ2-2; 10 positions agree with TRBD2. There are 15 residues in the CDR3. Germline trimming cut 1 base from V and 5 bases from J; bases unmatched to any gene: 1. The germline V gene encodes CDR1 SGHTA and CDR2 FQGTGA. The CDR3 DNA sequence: TGTGCCAGCAGCTTAAGGACTAGCGGTACCGGGGAGCTGTTTTTT. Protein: CASSLRTSGTGELFF.

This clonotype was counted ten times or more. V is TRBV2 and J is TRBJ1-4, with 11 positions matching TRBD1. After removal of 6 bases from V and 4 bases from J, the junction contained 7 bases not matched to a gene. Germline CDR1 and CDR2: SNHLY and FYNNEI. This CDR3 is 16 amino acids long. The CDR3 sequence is CASSDGQGASNEKLFF. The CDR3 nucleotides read TGTGCCAGCAGCGACGGACAGGGGGCAAGTAATGAAAAACTGTTTTTT.

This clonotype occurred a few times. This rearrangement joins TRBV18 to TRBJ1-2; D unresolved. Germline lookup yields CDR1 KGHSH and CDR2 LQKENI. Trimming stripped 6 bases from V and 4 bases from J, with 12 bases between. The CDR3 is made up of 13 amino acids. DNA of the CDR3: TGTGCCAGCTCTCAGGCAGGTCTCTATGGCTACACCTTC. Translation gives CASSQAGLYGYTF.

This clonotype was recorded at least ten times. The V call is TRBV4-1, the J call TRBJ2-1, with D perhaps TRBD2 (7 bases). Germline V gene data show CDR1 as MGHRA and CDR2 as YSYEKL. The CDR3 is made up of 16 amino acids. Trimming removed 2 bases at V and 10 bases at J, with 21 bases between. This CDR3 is CASSQPRGEGRKEQFF. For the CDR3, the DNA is TGCGCCAGCAGCCAACCAAGGGGGGAGGGCCGGAAAGAGCAGTTCTTC.

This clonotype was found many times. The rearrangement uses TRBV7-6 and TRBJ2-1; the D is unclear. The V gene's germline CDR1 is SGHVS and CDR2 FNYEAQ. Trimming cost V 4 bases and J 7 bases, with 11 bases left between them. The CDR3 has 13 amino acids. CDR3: CASSSRLGNEQFF. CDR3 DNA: TGTGCCAGCAGCTCGAGGTTGGGGAATGAGCAGTTCTTC.

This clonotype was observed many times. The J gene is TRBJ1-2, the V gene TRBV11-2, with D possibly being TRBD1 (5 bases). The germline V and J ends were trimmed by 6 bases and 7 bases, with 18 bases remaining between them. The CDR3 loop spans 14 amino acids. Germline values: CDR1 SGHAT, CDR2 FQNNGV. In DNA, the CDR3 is TGTGCCAGCAGTTCGATCCGGGACGGATCTGGCTACACCTTC. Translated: CASSSIRDGSGYTF.

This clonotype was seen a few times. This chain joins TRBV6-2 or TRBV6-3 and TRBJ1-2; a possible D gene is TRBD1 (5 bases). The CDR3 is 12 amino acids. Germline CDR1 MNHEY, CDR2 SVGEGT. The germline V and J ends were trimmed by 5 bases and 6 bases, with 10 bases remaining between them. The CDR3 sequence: CASSQDSHGYTF. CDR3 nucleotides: TGTGCCAGCAGTCAAGACAGTCATGGCTACACCTTC.

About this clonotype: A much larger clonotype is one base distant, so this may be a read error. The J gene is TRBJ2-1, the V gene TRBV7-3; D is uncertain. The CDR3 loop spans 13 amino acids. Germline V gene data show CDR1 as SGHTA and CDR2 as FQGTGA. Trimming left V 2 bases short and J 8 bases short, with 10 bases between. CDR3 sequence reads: CASSLAEGDEQFF. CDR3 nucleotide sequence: TGTGCCAGCAGCTTAGCAGAAGGTGATGAGCAGTTCTTC.

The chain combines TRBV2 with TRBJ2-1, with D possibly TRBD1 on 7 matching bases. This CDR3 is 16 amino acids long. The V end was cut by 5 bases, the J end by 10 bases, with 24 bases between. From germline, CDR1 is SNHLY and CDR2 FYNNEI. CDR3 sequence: CASSPLRGTAPGEQFF. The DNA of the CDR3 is TGTGCCAGCAGTCCCCTCCGCGGGACAGCCCCGGGCGAGCAGTTCTTC.

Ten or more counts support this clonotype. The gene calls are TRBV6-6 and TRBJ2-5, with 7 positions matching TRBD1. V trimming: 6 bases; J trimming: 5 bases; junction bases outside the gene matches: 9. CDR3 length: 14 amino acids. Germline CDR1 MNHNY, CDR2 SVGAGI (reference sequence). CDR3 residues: CASREGGRGETQYF. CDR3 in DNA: TGTGCCAGCAGAGAAGGGGGCCGGGGTGAGACCCAGTACTTC.

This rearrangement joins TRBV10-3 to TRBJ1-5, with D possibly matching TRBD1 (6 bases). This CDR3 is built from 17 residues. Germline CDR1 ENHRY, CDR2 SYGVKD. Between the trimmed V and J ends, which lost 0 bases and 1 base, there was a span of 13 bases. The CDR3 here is CAISESGGARSNQPQHF. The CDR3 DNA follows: TGTGCCATCAGTGAGTCGGGGGGGGCGCGGAGCAATCAGCCCCAGCATTTT.

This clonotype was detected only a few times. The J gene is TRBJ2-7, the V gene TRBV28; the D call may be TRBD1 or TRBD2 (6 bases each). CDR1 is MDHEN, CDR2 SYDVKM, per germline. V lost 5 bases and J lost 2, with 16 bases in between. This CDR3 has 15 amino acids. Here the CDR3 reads CASSTRGVGAYEQYF. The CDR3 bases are TGTGCCAGCAGTACAAGGGGGGTTGGGGCCTACGAGCAGTACTTC.

The CDR3: CATSGEGNIQYF. The CDR3 DNA is TGTGCCACCAGTGGGGAGGGAAACATTCAGTACTTC. The chain links TRBV24-1 to TRBJ2-4; 7 bases map to TRBD2. The CDR3 has 12 residues. CDR1 and CDR2 from the germline V gene are KGHDR and SFDVKD. The ends lost 5 bases at V and 6 bases at J; junction bases unmatched: 0.

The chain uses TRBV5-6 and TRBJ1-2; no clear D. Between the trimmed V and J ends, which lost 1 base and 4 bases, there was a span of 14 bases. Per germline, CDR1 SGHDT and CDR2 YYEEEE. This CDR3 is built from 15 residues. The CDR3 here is CASSLYAADFYGYTF. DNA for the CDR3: TGTGCCAGCAGCTTGTATGCGGCCGACTTCTATGGCTACACCTTC. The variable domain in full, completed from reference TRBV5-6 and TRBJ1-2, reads DAGVTQSPTHLIKTRGQQVTLRCSPKSGHDTVSWYQQALGQGPQFIFQYYEEEERQRGNFPDRFSGHQFPNYSSELNVNALLLGDSALYLCASSLYAADFYGYTFGSGTRLTVV.

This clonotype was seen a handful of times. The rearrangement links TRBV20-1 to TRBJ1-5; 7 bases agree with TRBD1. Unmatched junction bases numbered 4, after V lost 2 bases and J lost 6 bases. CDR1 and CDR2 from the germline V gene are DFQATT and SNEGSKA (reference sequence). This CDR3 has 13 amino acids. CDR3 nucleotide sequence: TGCAGTGCTAGATCTCCAGGGGGTCAGCCCCAGCATTTT. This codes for CSARSPGGQPQHF.

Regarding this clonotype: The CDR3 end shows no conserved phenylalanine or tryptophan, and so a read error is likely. The CDR3 DNA reads TGTGCCAGCAGCCAAGACTCCCTAAGCCTCCAGCAGTACTCC. This gives the protein CASSQDSLSLQQYS. The V gene is TRBV4-2, the J gene TRBJ2-7; D is unresolved. Germline CDR1 and CDR2: LGHNA and YNFKEQ. CDR3 length equals 14 residues. V was shortened by 0 bases and J by 8 bases, with 14 bases between the two germline ends.

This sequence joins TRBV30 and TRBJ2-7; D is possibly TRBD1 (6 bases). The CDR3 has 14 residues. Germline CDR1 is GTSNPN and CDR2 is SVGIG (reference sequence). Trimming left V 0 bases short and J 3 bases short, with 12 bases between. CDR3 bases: TGTGCCTGGAGTGTAGGACAGCTCTTCTACGAGCAGTACTTC. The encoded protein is CAWSVGQLFYEQYF.

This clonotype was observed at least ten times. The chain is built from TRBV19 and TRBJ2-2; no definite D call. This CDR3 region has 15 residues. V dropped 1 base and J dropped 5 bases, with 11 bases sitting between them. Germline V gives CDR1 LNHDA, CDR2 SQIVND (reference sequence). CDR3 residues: CASSIVWTQTGELFF. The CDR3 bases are TGTGCCAGTAGTATAGTTTGGACGCAGACCGGGGAGCTGTTTTTT.

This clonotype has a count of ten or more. In nucleotides, the CDR3 is TGTGCCAGCTCACCCCTAGCGGGAGTAGTTGGGAATGAGCAGTTCTTC. It yields the protein CASSPLAGVVGNEQFF. The gene calls are TRBV18 and TRBJ2-1; 10 bases agree with TRBD2. This CDR3 spans 16 amino acids. Germline values: CDR1 KGHSH, CDR2 LQKENI. V was pared by 3 bases and J by 7 bases, with 9 bases of the junction left unmatched. The full variable domain, in which reference TRBV18 and TRBJ2-1 provide the parts outside the CDR3, is NAGVMQNPRHLVRRRGQEARLRCSPMKGHSHVYWYRQLPEEGLKFMVYLQKENIIDESGMPKERFSAEFPKEGPSILRIQQVVRGDSAAYFCASSPLAGVVGNEQFFGPGTRLTVL.

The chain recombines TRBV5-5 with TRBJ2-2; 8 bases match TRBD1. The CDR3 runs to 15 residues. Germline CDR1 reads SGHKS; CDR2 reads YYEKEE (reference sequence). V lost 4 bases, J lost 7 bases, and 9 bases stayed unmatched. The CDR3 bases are TGTGCCAGCAGCCCACTCCAGGGGGCCGACGGGGAGCTGTTTTTT. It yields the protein CASSPLQGADGELFF.

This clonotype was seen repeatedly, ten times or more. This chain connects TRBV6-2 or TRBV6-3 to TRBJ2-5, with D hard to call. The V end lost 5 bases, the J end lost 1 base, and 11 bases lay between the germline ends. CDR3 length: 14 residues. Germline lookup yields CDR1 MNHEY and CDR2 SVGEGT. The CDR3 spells CASSPDNLQETQYF. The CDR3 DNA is TGTGCCAGCAGTCCAGACAACCTCCAAGAGACCCAGTACTTC.

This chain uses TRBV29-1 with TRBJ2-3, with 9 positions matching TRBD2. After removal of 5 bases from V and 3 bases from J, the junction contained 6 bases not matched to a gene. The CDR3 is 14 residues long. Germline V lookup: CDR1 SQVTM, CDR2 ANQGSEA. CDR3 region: CSVQVAGVTDTQYF. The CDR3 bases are TGCAGCGTTCAAGTAGCGGGAGTAACAGATACGCAGTATTTT.

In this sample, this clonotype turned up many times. CDR3 sequence reads: CSALGTVNYEQYF. As DNA, the CDR3 is TGCAGTGCTCTCGGGACGGTGAACTACGAGCAGTACTTC. The chain joins TRBV20-1 to TRBJ2-7, with D possibly called TRBD1 or TRBD2 (5 bases each). The germline gives CDR1 DFQATT, CDR2 SNEGSKA (reference sequence). There are 13 residues in the CDR3. The V gene lost 5 bases and the J gene lost 3 bases, with 14 bases spanning the gap.

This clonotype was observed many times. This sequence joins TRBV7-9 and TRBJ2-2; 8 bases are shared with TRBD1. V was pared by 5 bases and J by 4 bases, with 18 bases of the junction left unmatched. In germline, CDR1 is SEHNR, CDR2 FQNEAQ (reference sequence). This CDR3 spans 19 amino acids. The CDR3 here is CASSPVRGRGTTGTGELFF. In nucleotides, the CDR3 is TGTGCCAGCAGCCCAGTCAGGGGGCGCGGAACGACGGGCACCGGGGAGCTGTTTTTT. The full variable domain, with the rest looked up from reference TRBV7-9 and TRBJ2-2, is DTGVSQNPRHKITKRGQNVTFRCDPISEHNRLYWYRQTLGQGPEFLTYFQNEAQLEKSRLLSDRFSAERPKGSFSTLEIQRTEQGDSAMYLCASSPVRGRGTTGTGELFFGEGSRLTVL.

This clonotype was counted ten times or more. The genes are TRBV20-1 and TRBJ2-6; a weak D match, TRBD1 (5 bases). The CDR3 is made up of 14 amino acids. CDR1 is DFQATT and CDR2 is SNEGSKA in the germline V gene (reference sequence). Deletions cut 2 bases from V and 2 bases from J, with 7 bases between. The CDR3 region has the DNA TGCAGTGCTAGACAGGGAACTGGGGCCAACGTCCTGACTTTC. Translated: CSARQGTGANVLTF.

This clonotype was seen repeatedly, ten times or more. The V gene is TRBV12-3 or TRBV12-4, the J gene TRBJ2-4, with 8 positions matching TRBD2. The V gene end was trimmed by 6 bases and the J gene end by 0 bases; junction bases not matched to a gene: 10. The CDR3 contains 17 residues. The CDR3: CASSPSLAGVAKNIQYF. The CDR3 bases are TGTGCCAGCAGCCCAAGTCTAGCGGGTGTAGCCAAAAACATTCAGTACTTC.

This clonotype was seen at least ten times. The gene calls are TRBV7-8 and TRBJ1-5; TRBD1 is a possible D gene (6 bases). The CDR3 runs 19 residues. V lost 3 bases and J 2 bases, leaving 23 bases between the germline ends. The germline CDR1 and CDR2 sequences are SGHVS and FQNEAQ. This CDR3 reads CASSFLSTRGNKGNQPQHF. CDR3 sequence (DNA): TGTGCCAGCAGCTTCCTTTCCACGAGGGGGAATAAGGGCAATCAGCCCCAGCATTTT.

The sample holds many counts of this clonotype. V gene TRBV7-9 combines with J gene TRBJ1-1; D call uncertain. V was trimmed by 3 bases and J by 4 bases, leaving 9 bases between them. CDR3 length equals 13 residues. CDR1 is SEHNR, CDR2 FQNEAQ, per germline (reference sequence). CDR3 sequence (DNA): TGTGCCAGCAGCTTGAGGTTAGTCACTGAAGCTTTCTTT. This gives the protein CASSLRLVTEAFF.